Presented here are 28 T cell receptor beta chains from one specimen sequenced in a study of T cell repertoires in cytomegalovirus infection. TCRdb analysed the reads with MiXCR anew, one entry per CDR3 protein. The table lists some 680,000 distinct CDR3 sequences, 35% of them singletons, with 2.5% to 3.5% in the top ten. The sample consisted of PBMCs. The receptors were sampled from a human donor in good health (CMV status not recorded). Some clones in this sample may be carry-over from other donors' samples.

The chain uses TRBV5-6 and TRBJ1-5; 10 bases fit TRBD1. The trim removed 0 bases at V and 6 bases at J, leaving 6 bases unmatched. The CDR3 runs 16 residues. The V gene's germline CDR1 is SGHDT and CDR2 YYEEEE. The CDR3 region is CASSLAGGQGSQPQHF. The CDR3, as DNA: TGTGCCAGCAGCTTGGCCGGGGGACAGGGGAGTCAGCCCCAGCATTTT.

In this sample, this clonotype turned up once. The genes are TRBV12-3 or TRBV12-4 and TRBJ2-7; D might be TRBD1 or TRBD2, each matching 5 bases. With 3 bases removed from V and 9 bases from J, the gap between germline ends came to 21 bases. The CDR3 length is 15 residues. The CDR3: CASSLAWDPTLGQYF. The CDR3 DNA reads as TGTGCCAGCAGTTTGGCCTGGGACCCGACGTTGGGGCAGTACTTC.

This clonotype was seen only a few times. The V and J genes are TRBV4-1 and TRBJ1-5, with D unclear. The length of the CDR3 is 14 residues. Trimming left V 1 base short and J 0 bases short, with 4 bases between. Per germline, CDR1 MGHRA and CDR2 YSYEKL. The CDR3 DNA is TGCGCCAGCAGCCAAGGCCTTAGCAATCAGCCCCAGCATTTT. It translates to CASSQGLSNQPQHF.

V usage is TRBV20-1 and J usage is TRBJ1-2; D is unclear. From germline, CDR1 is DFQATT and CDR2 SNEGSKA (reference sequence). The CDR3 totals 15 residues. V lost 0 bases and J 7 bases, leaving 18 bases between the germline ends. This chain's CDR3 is CSARDGSGRAGGYTF. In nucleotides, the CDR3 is TGCAGTGCTAGAGATGGTTCGGGGAGAGCGGGTGGCTACACCTTC.

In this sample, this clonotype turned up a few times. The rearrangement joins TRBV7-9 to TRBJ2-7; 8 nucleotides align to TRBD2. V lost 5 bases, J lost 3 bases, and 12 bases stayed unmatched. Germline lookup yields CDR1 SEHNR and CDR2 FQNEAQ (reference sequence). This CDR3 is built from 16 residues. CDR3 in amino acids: CASSTPTGRVSYEQYF. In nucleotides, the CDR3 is TGTGCCAGCAGCACGCCCACCGGGAGGGTCAGCTACGAGCAGTACTTC.

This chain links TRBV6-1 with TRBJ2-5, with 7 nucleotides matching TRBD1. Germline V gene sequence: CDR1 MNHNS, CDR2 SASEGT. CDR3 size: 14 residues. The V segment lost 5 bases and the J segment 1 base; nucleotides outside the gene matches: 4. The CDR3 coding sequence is TGTGCCAGCAGTCCGACAGGGAGCCAAGAGACCCAGTACTTC. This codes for CASSPTGSQETQYF.

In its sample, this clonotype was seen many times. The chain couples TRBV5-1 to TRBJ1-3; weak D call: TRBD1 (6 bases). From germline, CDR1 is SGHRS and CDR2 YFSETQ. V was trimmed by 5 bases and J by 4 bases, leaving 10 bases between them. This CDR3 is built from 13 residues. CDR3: CASRQDSGNTIYF. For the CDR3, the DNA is TGCGCCAGCAGGCAGGACAGCGGAAACACCATATATTTT.

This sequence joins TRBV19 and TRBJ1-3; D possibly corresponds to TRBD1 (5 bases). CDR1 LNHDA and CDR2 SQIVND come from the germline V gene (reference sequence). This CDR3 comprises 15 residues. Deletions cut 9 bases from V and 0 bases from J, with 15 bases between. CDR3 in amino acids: CASQPGPFSGNTIYF. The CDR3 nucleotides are TGTGCCAGCCAACCGGGACCCTTCTCTGGAAACACCATATATTTT.

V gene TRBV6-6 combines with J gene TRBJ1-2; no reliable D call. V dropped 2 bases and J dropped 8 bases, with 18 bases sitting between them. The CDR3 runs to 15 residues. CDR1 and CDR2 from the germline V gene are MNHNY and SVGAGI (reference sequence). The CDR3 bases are TGTGCCAGCAGTTACGGAGGCCTGGAGGTATGGGGCTACACCTTC. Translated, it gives CASSYGGLEVWGYTF.

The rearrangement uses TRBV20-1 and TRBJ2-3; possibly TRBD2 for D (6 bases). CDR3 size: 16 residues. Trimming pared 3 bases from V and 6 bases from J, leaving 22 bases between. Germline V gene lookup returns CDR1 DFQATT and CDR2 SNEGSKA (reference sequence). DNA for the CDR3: TGCAGTGCTAGGGATACGAGGAGAGCGGGTCTGGATACGCAGTATTTT. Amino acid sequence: CSARDTRRAGLDTQYF.

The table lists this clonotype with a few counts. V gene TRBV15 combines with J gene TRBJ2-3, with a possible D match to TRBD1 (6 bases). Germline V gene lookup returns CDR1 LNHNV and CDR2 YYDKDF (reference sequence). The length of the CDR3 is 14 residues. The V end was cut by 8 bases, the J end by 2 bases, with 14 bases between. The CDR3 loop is CATSLGADTDTQYF. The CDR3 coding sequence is TGTGCCACCTCCTTGGGGGCGGACACAGATACGCAGTATTTT.

CDR3 sequence: CAIREGQRTNEKLFF. CDR3 DNA: TGTGCCATCAGAGAGGGACAGAGGACTAATGAAAAACTGTTTTTT. The chain employs TRBV10-3 and TRBJ1-4; 7 nucleotides agree with TRBD1. Germline V gives CDR1 ENHRY, CDR2 SYGVKD. Trimming cost V 6 bases and J 2 bases; bases outside gene matches: 6. The CDR3 spans 15 residues.

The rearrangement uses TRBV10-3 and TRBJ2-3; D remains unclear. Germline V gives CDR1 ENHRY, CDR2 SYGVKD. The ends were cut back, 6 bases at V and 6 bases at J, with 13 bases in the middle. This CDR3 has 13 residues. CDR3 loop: CAIRAALQDTQYF. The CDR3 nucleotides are TGTGCCATCAGGGCAGCACTACAGGATACGCAGTATTTT.

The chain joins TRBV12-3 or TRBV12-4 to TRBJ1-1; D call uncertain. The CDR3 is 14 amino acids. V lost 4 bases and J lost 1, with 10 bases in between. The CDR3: CASSSSHRNTEAFF. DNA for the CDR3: TGTGCCAGCAGTTCATCCCACAGGAACACTGAAGCTTTCTTT.

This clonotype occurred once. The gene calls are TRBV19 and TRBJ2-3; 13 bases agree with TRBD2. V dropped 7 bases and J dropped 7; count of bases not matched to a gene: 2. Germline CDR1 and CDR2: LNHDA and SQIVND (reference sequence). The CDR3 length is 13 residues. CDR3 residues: CASKLAGGNTQYF. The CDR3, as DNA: TGTGCCAGTAAACTAGCGGGAGGGAATACGCAGTATTTT.

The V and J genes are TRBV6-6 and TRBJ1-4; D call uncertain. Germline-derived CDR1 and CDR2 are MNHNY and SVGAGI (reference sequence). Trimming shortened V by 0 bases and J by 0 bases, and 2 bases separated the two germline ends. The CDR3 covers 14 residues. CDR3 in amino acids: CASSYSSTNEKLFF. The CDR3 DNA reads TGTGCCAGCAGTTACTCCTCAACTAATGAAAAACTGTTTTTT.

CDR3 sequence reads: CAISESMVQAQYF. The CDR3 DNA sequence: TGTGCCATCAGTGAGTCGATGGTACAGGCGCAGTATTTT. V is TRBV10-3 and J is TRBJ2-3, with a tentative D call TRBD1 (5 bases). Looked up from germline, CDR1 is ENHRY and CDR2 is SYGVKD. The CDR3 covers 13 residues. The V end lost 0 bases, the J end lost 10 bases, and 11 bases lay between the germline ends.

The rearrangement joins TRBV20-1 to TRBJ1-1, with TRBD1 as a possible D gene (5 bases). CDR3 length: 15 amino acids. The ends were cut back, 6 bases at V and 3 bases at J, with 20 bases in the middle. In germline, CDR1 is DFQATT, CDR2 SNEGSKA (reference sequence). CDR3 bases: TGCAGTGCCAAAACGTTCGCTCGGGGGGACACTGAAGCTTTCTTT. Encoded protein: CSAKTFARGDTEAFF.

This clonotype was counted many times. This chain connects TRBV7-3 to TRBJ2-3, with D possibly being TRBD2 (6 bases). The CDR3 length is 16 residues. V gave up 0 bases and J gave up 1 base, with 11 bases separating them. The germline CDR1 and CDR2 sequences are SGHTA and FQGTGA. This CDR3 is CASSLTRGGGTDTQYF. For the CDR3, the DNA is TGTGCCAGCAGCTTAACGCGGGGTGGGGGCACAGATACGCAGTATTTT. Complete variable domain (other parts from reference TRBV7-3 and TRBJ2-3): GAGVSQTPSNKVTEKGKYVELRCDPISGHTALYWYRQSLGQGPEFLIYFQGTGAADDSGLPNDRFFAVRPEGSVSTLKIQRTERGDSAVYLCASSLTRGGGTDTQYFGPGTRLTVL.

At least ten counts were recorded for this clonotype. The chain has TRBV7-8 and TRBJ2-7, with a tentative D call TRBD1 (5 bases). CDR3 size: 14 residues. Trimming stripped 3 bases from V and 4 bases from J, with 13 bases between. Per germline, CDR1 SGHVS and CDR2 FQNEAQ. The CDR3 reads CASSFGLGDYEQYF. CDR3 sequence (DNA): TGTGCCAGCAGCTTCGGTTTAGGGGATTACGAGCAGTACTTC.

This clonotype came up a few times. DNA of the CDR3: TGTGCCAGCAGCCCGAGTCACCCAAACACCATATATTTT. Its translation is CASSPSHPNTIYF. The rearrangement uses TRBV7-2 and TRBJ1-3; unclear D gene. Deletions cut 5 bases from V and 6 bases from J, with 11 bases between. The CDR3 spans 13 residues. CDR1 and CDR2 (germline): SGHTA, FQGNSA.

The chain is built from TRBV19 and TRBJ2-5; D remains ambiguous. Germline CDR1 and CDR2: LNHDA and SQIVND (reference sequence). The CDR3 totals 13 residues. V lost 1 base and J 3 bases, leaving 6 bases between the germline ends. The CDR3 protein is CASSIVHKETQYF. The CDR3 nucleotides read TGTGCCAGTAGTATAGTCCACAAAGAGACCCAGTACTTC.

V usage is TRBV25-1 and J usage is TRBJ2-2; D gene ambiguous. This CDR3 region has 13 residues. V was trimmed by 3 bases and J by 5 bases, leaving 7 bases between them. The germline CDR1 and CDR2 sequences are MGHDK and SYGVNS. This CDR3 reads CASSDRRTGELFF. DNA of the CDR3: TGTGCCAGCAGTGACCGTCGAACCGGGGAGCTGTTTTTT.

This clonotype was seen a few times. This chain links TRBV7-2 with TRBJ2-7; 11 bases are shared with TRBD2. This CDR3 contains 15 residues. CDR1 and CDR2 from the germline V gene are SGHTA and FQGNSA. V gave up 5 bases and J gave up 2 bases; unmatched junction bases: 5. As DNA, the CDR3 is TGTGCCAGCAGCCTGGGACTAGCGGCTCCCTACGAGCAGTACTTC. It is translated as CASSLGLAAPYEQYF.

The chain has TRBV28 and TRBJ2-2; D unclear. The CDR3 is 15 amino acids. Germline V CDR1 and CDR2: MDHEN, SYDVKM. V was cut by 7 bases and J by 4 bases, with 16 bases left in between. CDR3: CASTPGSPGTGELFF. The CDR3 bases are TGTGCCAGCACCCCCGGGTCTCCGGGCACCGGGGAGCTGTTTTTT.

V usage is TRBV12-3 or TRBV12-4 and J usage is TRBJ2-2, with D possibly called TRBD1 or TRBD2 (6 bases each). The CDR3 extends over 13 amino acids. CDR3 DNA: TGTGTCCCGCGGAGGGGGGACACCGGGGAGCTGTTTTTT. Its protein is CVPRRGDTGELFF.

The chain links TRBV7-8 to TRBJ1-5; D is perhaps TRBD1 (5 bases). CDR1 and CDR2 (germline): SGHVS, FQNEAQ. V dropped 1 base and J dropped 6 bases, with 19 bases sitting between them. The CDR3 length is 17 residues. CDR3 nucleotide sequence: TGTGCCAGCAGCTTAGGAGGGGCTGCCCCCAGTATTCAGCCCCAGCATTTT. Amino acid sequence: CASSLGGAAPSIQPQHF.

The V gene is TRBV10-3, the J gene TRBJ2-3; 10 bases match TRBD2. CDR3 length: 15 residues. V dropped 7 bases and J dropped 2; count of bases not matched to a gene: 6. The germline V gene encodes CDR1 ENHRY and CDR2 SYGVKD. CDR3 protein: CAIKASGGNTDTQYF. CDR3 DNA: TGTGCCATCAAAGCTAGCGGGGGTAACACAGATACGCAGTATTTT.